This is a list of T cell receptor beta chains from one sample in a study of T cell repertoires in cytomegalovirus infection. One entry per CDR3 protein results from TCRdb running MiXCR on the reads. The repertoire holds approximately 70,000 distinct CDR3 sequences, with under 25% as singletons. These receptors have no identified antigens. The sample was PBMCs, sequenced either directly or after in vitro stimulation (not recorded which). The receptor set was obtained from a human donor in good health (CMV status not recorded). Some clones in this sample may be carry-over from other donors' samples. Each CDR3 is given with its conserved first and last residue. Each record gives: J gene, D gene, clone size, V gene, CDR3 DNA, CDR3 protein. The D gene is left open where the match is weak. Where a row states a size, it is once, few, many or the class of an expanded clone; other rows omit it.

j_call: TRBJ2-1; d_call: TRBD2; clone_size: many; v_call: TRBV6-2/TRBV6-3; cdr3_nt: TGTGCCAGCTCGAGCGGGAGAGACTACAATGAGCAGTTCTTC; cdr3_aa: CASSSGRDYNEQFF
j_call: TRBJ1-1; d_call: NA; clone_size: few; v_call: TRBV7-2; cdr3_nt: TGTGCCAGCAGCTTCGGGGGGTACACTGAAGCTTTCTTT; cdr3_aa: CASSFGGYTEAFF
j_call: TRBJ2-3; d_call: NA; clone_size: many; v_call: TRBV7-3; cdr3_nt: TGTGCCAGCAGCCCGGGACCCTCTCCATCGGATACGCAGTATTTT; cdr3_aa: CASSPGPSPSDTQYF
j_call: TRBJ2-1; d_call: NA; clone_size: many; v_call: TRBV7-8; cdr3_nt: TGTGCCAGCAGCCCCGGGGGCGGGGACAATGAGCAGTTCTTC; cdr3_aa: CASSPGGGDNEQFF
j_call: TRBJ1-4; d_call: NA; clone_size: NA; v_call: TRBV19; cdr3_nt: TGTGCCAGTAGTACTCGAGGGGAAAAACTGTTTTTT; cdr3_aa: CASSTRGEKLFF
j_call: TRBJ2-3; d_call: TRBD1; clone_size: NA; v_call: TRBV4-1; cdr3_nt: TGCGCCAGCAGCCAAACAAGAGCAACAGGGGATCTCCATACGCAGTATTTT; cdr3_aa: CASSQTRATGDLHTQYF
j_call: TRBJ2-3; d_call: NA; clone_size: NA; v_call: TRBV6-6; cdr3_nt: TGTGCCAGCGGGAAAGCTCCGACCACAGATACGCAGTATTTT; cdr3_aa: CASGKAPTTDTQYF
j_call: TRBJ1-3; d_call: TRBD1; clone_size: NA; v_call: TRBV6-5; cdr3_nt: TGTGCCAGCAGTTGGGGACAGGGACTCTCTGGAAACACCATATATTTT; cdr3_aa: CASSWGQGLSGNTIYF
j_call: TRBJ1-1; d_call: NA; clone_size: many; v_call: TRBV7-6; cdr3_nt: TGTGCCAGCAGCTTACACCCCACTCGGGCTGAAGCTTTCTTT; cdr3_aa: CASSLHPTRAEAFF
j_call: TRBJ2-7; d_call: NA; clone_size: NA; v_call: TRBV7-9; cdr3_nt: TGTGCCAGCAGCTTAGATGTGTTCCCCTACGAGCAGTACTTC; cdr3_aa: CASSLDVFPYEQYF
j_call: TRBJ1-5; d_call: NA; clone_size: many; v_call: TRBV7-2; cdr3_nt: TGTGCCAGCAGCTCGGATTTCGGGAGCAATCAGCCCCAGCATTTT; cdr3_aa: CASSSDFGSNQPQHF
j_call: TRBJ1-2; d_call: TRBD1; clone_size: NA; v_call: TRBV29-1; cdr3_nt: TGCAGCGCCGATCCCGGACAGGGGGACTATGGCTACACCTTC; cdr3_aa: CSADPGQGDYGYTF
j_call: TRBJ2-2; d_call: NA; clone_size: NA; v_call: TRBV4-3; cdr3_nt: TGCGCCAGCAGCCAAGCTATCACCGGGGAGCTGTTTTTT; cdr3_aa: CASSQAITGELFF
j_call: TRBJ1-4; d_call: NA; clone_size: NA; v_call: TRBV7-8; cdr3_nt: TGTGCCAGCAGCTTGGGTCAGGGGTATGAAAAACTGTTTTTT; cdr3_aa: CASSLGQGYEKLFF
j_call: TRBJ1-5; d_call: NA; clone_size: many; v_call: TRBV7-8; cdr3_nt: TGTGCCAGCAGCCCCCGCCGGGACTACCTCAATCAGCCCCAGCATTTT; cdr3_aa: CASSPRRDYLNQPQHF
j_call: TRBJ2-7; d_call: TRBD1; clone_size: many; v_call: TRBV7-2; cdr3_nt: TGTGCCAGCGGGGCAAGACAGGGGTCCCATTACGAGCAGTACTTC; cdr3_aa: CASGARQGSHYEQYF
j_call: TRBJ2-3; d_call: NA; clone_size: once; v_call: TRBV6-1; cdr3_nt: TGTGCCAGCAGTGAGGGGCTGGGGAGCACAGATACGCAGTATTTT; cdr3_aa: CASSEGLGSTDTQYF
j_call: TRBJ2-1; d_call: NA; clone_size: once; v_call: TRBV15; cdr3_nt: TGTGCCACCAGCAGCCCCCCCGGGGGTAGCGGCAATGAGCAGTTCTTC; cdr3_aa: CATSSPPGGSGNEQFF
j_call: TRBJ1-1; d_call: TRBD1; clone_size: few; v_call: TRBV6-5; cdr3_nt: TGTGCCAGCAGATGGACAGGATCAGCTGAAGCTTTCTTT; cdr3_aa: CASRWTGSAEAFF
j_call: TRBJ1-3; d_call: NA; clone_size: many; v_call: TRBV7-8; cdr3_nt: TGTGCCAGCAGCTTAGGGGGGGTAGCTGGAAACACCATATATTTT; cdr3_aa: CASSLGGVAGNTIYF
j_call: TRBJ2-7; d_call: TRBD2; clone_size: NA; v_call: TRBV5-8; cdr3_nt: TGTGCCAGCAGCTTGGCACTAGCGGGAATCGAGCAGTACTTC; cdr3_aa: CASSLALAGIEQYF
j_call: TRBJ2-1; d_call: NA; clone_size: NA; v_call: TRBV7-9; cdr3_nt: TGTGCCAGCAGCTTATTAGGGGTCGGCTACAATGAGCAGTTCTTC; cdr3_aa: CASSLLGVGYNEQFF
j_call: TRBJ2-2; d_call: NA; clone_size: few; v_call: TRBV7-2; cdr3_nt: TGTGCCAGCAGCTTAACGTCCACCGGGGAGCTGTTTTTT; cdr3_aa: CASSLTSTGELFF
j_call: TRBJ2-3; d_call: TRBD2; clone_size: many; v_call: TRBV29-1; cdr3_nt: TGCAGCGTGGCGACTAGCGGAGCCACAGATACGCAGTATTTT; cdr3_aa: CSVATSGATDTQYF
j_call: TRBJ2-3; d_call: NA; clone_size: many; v_call: TRBV20-1; cdr3_nt: TGCAGTGCTAGGAGGGGGGCTGACACAGATACGCAGTATTTT; cdr3_aa: CSARRGADTDTQYF
j_call: TRBJ2-5; d_call: TRBD2; clone_size: many; v_call: TRBV7-3; cdr3_nt: TGTGCCAGCAGCTTAATGGCGGGAGGGCGAGAGACCCAGTACTTC; cdr3_aa: CASSLMAGGRETQYF
j_call: TRBJ1-1; d_call: TRBD1; clone_size: once; v_call: TRBV10-3; cdr3_nt: TGTGCCATCCAGGGGGGGAACATGAACACTGAAGCTTTCTTT; cdr3_aa: CAIQGGNMNTEAFF
j_call: TRBJ2-5; d_call: TRBD2; clone_size: many; v_call: TRBV7-8; cdr3_nt: TGTGCCAGCAGCCCTGGGAGGGGCACGAGAGAGACCCAGTACTTC; cdr3_aa: CASSPGRGTRETQYF
j_call: TRBJ1-5; d_call: TRBD1; clone_size: once; v_call: TRBV18; cdr3_nt: TGTGCCAGCTCCCTTCAGGGGGGCAGCAATCAGCCCCAGCATTTT; cdr3_aa: CASSLQGGSNQPQHF
j_call: TRBJ1-2; d_call: NA; clone_size: NA; v_call: TRBV2; cdr3_nt: TGTGCCAGCAGTAGGGACACCGTCTATGGCTACACCTTC; cdr3_aa: CASSRDTVYGYTF
j_call: TRBJ1-1; d_call: NA; clone_size: NA; v_call: TRBV19; cdr3_nt: TGTGCCAGTAGTCGGGACGGTGTTTTCTTT; cdr3_aa: CASSRDGVFF
j_call: TRBJ1-1; d_call: TRBD1; clone_size: few; v_call: TRBV7-9; cdr3_nt: TGTGCCAGCAGCTTAGTACAGTTGGGACAGGGGGACGGGGACACTGAAGCTTTCTTT; cdr3_aa: CASSLVQLGQGDGDTEAFF
j_call: TRBJ2-2; d_call: NA; clone_size: few; v_call: TRBV19; cdr3_nt: TGTGCCAGTAGTACCGACAGGTCGAACACCGGGGAGCTGTTTTTT; cdr3_aa: CASSTDRSNTGELFF
j_call: TRBJ2-2; d_call: TRBD2; clone_size: NA; v_call: TRBV6-2/TRBV6-3; cdr3_nt: TGTGCCAGCAGTTACAGCCTAGCGGGACATGTCGGGGAGCTGTTTTTT; cdr3_aa: CASSYSLAGHVGELFF
j_call: TRBJ1-1; d_call: TRBD1; clone_size: many; v_call: TRBV7-2; cdr3_nt: TGTGCCAGCAGCTTACGGGATGGCAGGGGGACTTTCTTT; cdr3_aa: CASSLRDGRGTFF
j_call: TRBJ2-1; d_call: NA; clone_size: NA; v_call: TRBV27; cdr3_nt: TGTGCCAGCAGTATCATAGGCAATGAGCAGTTCTTC; cdr3_aa: CASSIIGNEQFF
j_call: TRBJ2-2; d_call: TRBD1; clone_size: many; v_call: TRBV12-3/TRBV12-4; cdr3_nt: TGTGCTCTTTCCGGGACAGTTAACACCGGGGAGCTGTTTTTT; cdr3_aa: CALSGTVNTGELFF
j_call: TRBJ1-2; d_call: NA; clone_size: once; v_call: TRBV18; cdr3_nt: TGTGCCAACTCACCCAGGACGGTATATGGCTACACCTTC; cdr3_aa: CANSPRTVYGYTF
j_call: TRBJ2-1; d_call: TRBD1; clone_size: NA; v_call: TRBV4-3; cdr3_nt: TGCGCCAGCAGCCCAAATACAGGGGTTGGATACAATGAGCAGTTCTTC; cdr3_aa: CASSPNTGVGYNEQFF
j_call: TRBJ1-2; d_call: NA; clone_size: NA; v_call: TRBV20-1; cdr3_nt: TGCAGTGTCACCAACTATGGCTACACCTTC; cdr3_aa: CSVTNYGYTF
j_call: TRBJ2-1; d_call: NA; clone_size: NA; v_call: TRBV7-9; cdr3_nt: TGTGCCAGCAGCTTAGAGGCTCTATCCAATGAGCAGTTCTTC; cdr3_aa: CASSLEALSNEQFF
j_call: TRBJ2-7; d_call: NA; clone_size: NA; v_call: TRBV5-1; cdr3_nt: TGCGCCAGCAGCCCCCGAGGGGCAAGCTCCTACGAGCAGTACTTC; cdr3_aa: CASSPRGASSYEQYF
j_call: TRBJ2-7; d_call: TRBD1; clone_size: NA; v_call: TRBV7-2; cdr3_nt: TGTGCCAGCAGCTTGGACAGGGGACCGGGCTACGAGCAGTACTTC; cdr3_aa: CASSLDRGPGYEQYF
j_call: TRBJ1-2; d_call: TRBD1; clone_size: many; v_call: TRBV7-2; cdr3_nt: TGTGCCAGCAGCTTAGGGGGCCCAGGGGGGCTCGGCTACACCTTC; cdr3_aa: CASSLGGPGGLGYTF
j_call: TRBJ2-4; d_call: TRBD2; clone_size: NA; v_call: TRBV19; cdr3_nt: TGTGCCAGCCAAAGGCGCGGGAGAATGTCGACCTCGGCCAAAAACATTCAGTACTTC; cdr3_aa: CASQRRGRMSTSAKNIQYF
j_call: TRBJ2-3; d_call: TRBD1; clone_size: NA; v_call: TRBV29-1; cdr3_nt: TGCAGCGTTGCGGGACAGGGATCCGCAGATACGCAGTATTTT; cdr3_aa: CSVAGQGSADTQYF
j_call: TRBJ2-5; d_call: NA; clone_size: NA; v_call: TRBV6-6; cdr3_nt: TGTGCCAGCAGCGATGGGTGGGAGACCCAGTACTTC; cdr3_aa: CASSDGWETQYF
j_call: TRBJ1-3; d_call: NA; clone_size: NA; v_call: TRBV28; cdr3_nt: TGTGCCAGCAGTTTATCTTGGGACACCATATATTTT; cdr3_aa: CASSLSWDTIYF
j_call: TRBJ2-3; d_call: NA; clone_size: NA; v_call: TRBV6-5; cdr3_nt: TGTGCCAGCAGTTTGGGTTTATTCACAGATACGCAGTATTTT; cdr3_aa: CASSLGLFTDTQYF
j_call: TRBJ2-1; d_call: NA; clone_size: few; v_call: TRBV29-1; cdr3_nt: TGCAGCGTTGTAGGGCAGCTCAAAGGGCAGTTCTTC; cdr3_aa: CSVVGQLKGQFF
j_call: TRBJ1-2; d_call: NA; clone_size: few; v_call: TRBV5-6; cdr3_nt: TGTGCCAGCAGCTTGTTCTCACGACAGGAGTGGTATGGCTACACCTTC; cdr3_aa: CASSLFSRQEWYGYTF
j_call: TRBJ1-1; d_call: TRBD1; clone_size: few; v_call: TRBV5-5; cdr3_nt: TGTGCCAGCAGCCGGAACCGGGACCCCAGAGGGGGCATGAACACTGAAGCTTTCTTT; cdr3_aa: CASSRNRDPRGGMNTEAFF